This T cell receptor beta chain was sequenced for a study of blood T cell repertoires in COVID-19. Turning to the study itself: Donors in the United States, Italy and Spain gave samples during acute or convalescent COVID-19. PBMCs, B-cell-depleted T cells, or T cells provided the cDNA or gDNA that made up the material.

Germline CDR1 and CDR2: MNHEY and SVGEGT. Trimming took 6 bases from V and 2 from J, leaving 10 bases between them. The CDR3 extends over 13 amino acids. In the source study's methods: Reference gene primers were amplified, and this amplification served to estimate nucleated cell counts. Some clones are missing from TCRdb's copy, which holds only in-frame ones; the method was immunoSEQ multiplex PCR. The D gene and trimming were derived from the DNA, and the V and J assignments and clone size from that table. Of approximately 100,000 clones listed, less than 85% were seen once; the top ten hold approximately 4.2%.

The clonotype originates from a human donor in a cohort sampled during active or convalescent COVID-19. The chain recombines TRBV6-2 or TRBV6-3 with TRBJ2-5, with D possibly being TRBD2 (5 bases). The material sequenced was peripheral blood. The CDR3 reads CASSRGPQETQYF. Written as DNA, the CDR3 is TGTGCCAGCAGCCGAGGGCCACAAGAGACCCAGTACTTC.